This entry describes one TCR beta chain. Its antigen is unknown. Assay used: immunoSEQ multiplex PCR; TCRdb lists only in-frame clones, some missing. The table lists 29,000 or so clones, about 82% of them singletons, with 0.62% in the top ten. This sample was taken from a study of PD-1 blockade in classical Hodgkin lymphoma. Notes on the study in general: Compared with baseline, CD4+ but not CD8+ TCR diversity had risen significantly by C4D1.

V lost 2 bases, J lost 3 bases, and 4 bases stayed unmatched. CDR1 is SGHRS and CDR2 is YFSETQ in the germline V gene. The CDR3 has 15 amino acids. Time point here: cycle 4 day 1 (C4D1), after 5 to 7 weeks of nivolumab. There was relapse after autologous stem cell transplantation in every patient, and there was variation in brentuximab vedotin exposure. The authors purified CD4+ T cells from thawed PBMCs by magnetic negative selection. Sequenced here: CD4+ T cells from blood, sampled before the fourth cycle of nivolumab. The J gene is TRBJ2-1, the V gene TRBV5-1, with 8 bases aligning to TRBD2. The receptor was isolated from a human donor with classical Hodgkin lymphoma. Written as DNA, the CDR3 is TGCGCCAGCAGCTTAGCGGGAGCAGACTACAATGAGCAGTTCTTC. Encoded protein: CASSLAGADYNEQFF.